A selection of T cell receptor beta chains follows, all from one sample in a study of T cells in Graves' hyperthyroidism and ophthalmopathy. TCRdb analysed the multiplex PCR reads with MiXCR anew, one entry per CDR3 protein. The sample yields over 700,000 distinct CDR3 sequences, under 45% seen once. Sequencing was done on a sample of blood. The receptors here all came from a woman in her thirties or forties with Graves' hyperthyroidism. Each CDR3 is given without its conserved first and last residue. Each record gives: J gene, V gene, D gene, CDR3 protein. A D gene is named only where the DNA matches it firmly.

TRBJ2-5,TRBV4-3,-,ASSQRLTGRETQY
TRBJ1-2,TRBV29-1,-,SGVSRGDYGYT
TRBJ1-1,TRBV19,-,ASNKIGTMNTEAF
TRBJ2-2,TRBV5-4,TRBD2,ASSLYTSGDTGELF
TRBJ1-5,TRBV10-3,-,AISGGLNQPQH
TRBJ2-7,TRBV12-3/TRBV12-4,TRBD1,ASKGQTYEQY
TRBJ1-4,TRBV30,-,AWSRNRSWLF
TRBJ1-1,TRBV7-8,-,ASSFSRTSRQGTL
TRBJ1-5,TRBV5-6,TRBD1,ASSQGGATVDSNQPQH
TRBJ1-1,TRBV20-1,-,SAPSGDGTEAF
TRBJ1-5,TRBV7-9,TRBD1,ASSFGQGHQPQH
TRBJ1-5,TRBV6-6,TRBD1,ASSTDRNQPQH
TRBJ2-7,TRBV29-1,TRBD1,SLGQAEQY
TRBJ1-2,TRBV19,-,ASSIRAVGGYT
TRBJ1-5,TRBV4-3,-,ASSQIGRDNQPQH
TRBJ1-4,TRBV7-3,-,ASSELGAGARNEKLF
TRBJ1-2,TRBV12-3/TRBV12-4,-,ASSPKGWEGYGYT
TRBJ2-7,TRBV29-1,-,SVELTSRVQGPGYEQY
TRBJ2-3,TRBV7-9,-,AGSTSDTQY
TRBJ1-2,TRBV10-3,TRBD1,ASSYKGASNYGYT
TRBJ2-7,TRBV19,TRBD1,ASSAGQVTYEQY
TRBJ2-7,TRBV15,-,ATSSAPGTDSYEQY
TRBJ2-7,TRBV6-1,-,ASGSAHYEQY
TRBJ2-6,TRBV7-2,-,ASSPLWGAEISGANVLT
TRBJ2-5,TRBV29-1,-,SARGGAGETQY
TRBJ1-1,TRBV27,-,ASYREGGTEAF